The present TCR beta chain was sequenced within a study of post-analysis software for immune sequencing data. Each TCR beta cDNA library carried unique molecular identifiers. The authors obtained 500,000 or so cDNA molecules from about 0.94 to 9.7 million T cells. TCRdb re-called the PCR reads with MiXCR, one entry per CDR3 protein. Among some 890,000 distinct CDR3 sequences listed, roughly 50% were seen once. Trimming cost V 7 bases and J 1 base; bases outside gene matches: 11. Germline V gene data show CDR1 as SQVTM and CDR2 as ANQGSEA. This CDR3 has 15 residues. To note about this clonotype: Its antigen is not known.

Notes on the study in general: With TRBV5-6, TRBV5-1 and TRBV20-1 included, five TRBV segments were more frequent in patients than in controls. The study found significantly lower normalized Chao1 diversity in multiple sclerosis patients than in controls. Co-batched samples clustered tightly together by F measure.

The chain recombines TRBV29-1 with TRBJ2-3, with 7 positions matching TRBD1. This TCR was sampled from a girl between 5 and 17 years old with multiple sclerosis. What was sequenced was blood. CDR3 sequence: CSGTGTASGTDTQYF. The CDR3 region has the DNA TGCAGCGGGACTGGGACAGCCAGCGGCACAGATACGCAGTATTTT.